This T cell receptor beta chain emerged from a study of T-cell memory formation after mild COVID-19. Trimming left V 5 bases short and J 0 bases short, with 10 bases between. Germline V gives CDR1 SEHNR, CDR2 FQNEAQ (reference sequence). This CDR3 comprises 14 residues. Amplification by 5'RACE using constant-segment primers produced TCR alpha and TCR beta cDNA libraries that carried sample barcodes and UMIs. TCRdb ran MiXCR on the 5' RACE reads and lists one entry per CDR3 protein. The sample carries roughly 580,000 distinct CDR3 sequences, 18% recorded once. General observations from the study: SARS-CoV-2 specificity was not confirmed for second-wave clones peaking on day 37. Among CD4+ contracting clones, most were CM and EM, and CD8+ ones EMRA.

To note about this clonotype: Antigen unknown.

This rearrangement joins TRBV7-9 to TRBJ2-5; D may be TRBD2 (5 bases). Sequences were obtained from PBMCs or a T cell subset sorted from them (not recorded which). The receptor was isolated from an adult woman who had mild COVID-19 (a few samples of this study predate the infection). Cell type and time point are not known. CDR3: CASSQTTYQETQYF. In DNA, the CDR3 is TGTGCCAGCAGCCAGACTACGTACCAAGAGACCCAGTACTTC.